The TCR beta chain described here comes from a study of T cell responses to AZD1222 COVID-19 vaccine. Points from the study as a whole: Baseline seropositivity occurred in only a handful of AZD1222 recipients. Distributed over spike, vaccine-associated CD4 TCRs predominated at 160-218 and 743-854. As reported, nearly half of all spike-specific TCRs target variant regions that are unmutated. Increases in Spike-specific TCR breadth and depth were seen after two AZD1222 doses.

Germline CDR1 reads LNHDA; CDR2 reads SQIVND (reference sequence). Trimming pared 3 bases from V and 7 bases from J, leaving 15 bases between. This CDR3 spans 14 amino acids. This clone was detected only once. The antigen remains unidentified. Sequencing used immunoSEQ multiplex PCR; TCRdb keeps in-frame clones, though not all of them. The sample has roughly 150,000 clones; 90% to 95% are singletons. The TCR comes from an adult in good health. The rearrangement joins TRBV19 to TRBJ1-2, with D possibly matching TRBD1 (5 bases). Sequenced here: peripheral blood, sampled on day 0 of AZD1222 vaccination. The CDR3 protein is CASSMTGTSSGYTF. The CDR3 DNA follows: TGTGCCAGTAGTATGACCGGGACGAGCTCTGGCTACACCTTC.